Reported below is one T cell receptor beta chain. This clonotype was found a few times. Its antigen has not been determined. Base qualities are missing; no much larger clone stands one base away. Receptors were amplified or captured by 3' RACE. TCR libraries were generated from RNA by a 3' RACE protocol incorporating unique molecular identifiers so that PCR amplification bias could be corrected. As many as 12 amplicon libraries were pooled and then sequenced on an Illumina MiSeq using v2 2x250 paired-end chemistry. Turning to the authors' computational methods: Reads were processed with Decombinator for assignment of V and J genes and CDR3, and barcode-based correction of errors and PCR bias was applied. Before the Gini coefficient was calculated with the R ineq package, repertoires were subsampled to the same depth. CDR3 similarity was assessed with GLIPH, Hamming distance and a shared triplet metric. TCRdb trimmed the raw reads at Q25, called clones with MiXCR and kept productive beta chains. All rows with the same CDR3 protein become a single entry with the most common DNA and genes. The V and J calls shown here were made by TCRdb, not taken from the authors' results. The sample profile shows about 89,000 distinct CDR3 sequences; about 6.9% of them were found once. The ten biggest clones cover around 1.1% of the sample.

The record originates from a study of HIV-infected children after antiretroviral therapy interruption (dated by TCRdb to between 2017 and 2020). In terms of the full investigation: Eight children, all with CD4+ count above 500 and viral load below 50 copies/ml, were included, of whom four were on planned treatment interruption and four were on continuous treatment. Interruption-arm samples came from week 0, week 12, end of interruption (week 24 or 48), and about 3 years after study end. Alongside measurements of thymic output, TCR repertoires of children on planned treatment interruption were compared with TCR repertoires of children on continuous antiretroviral treatment. Exposure to EBV and CMV had been recorded for most participating children. The interruption group had a median age of roughly 9.4 years, and the continuous treatment group had a median age of around 8 years. In the continuous-treatment arm, samples from corresponding weeks 0, 48 and 150 were analyzed. Points the paper makes about the study in general: The low number of patients is regarded as a limitation, and the data should be interpreted with caution. In the naive CD4+ repertoires of PTI patients, CDR3 sharing between time points dropped after the start of interruption, while many sequences were shared between the end of interruption and 3 years later. The sorted CD45RA+ naive cells might contain minor non-naive CD45RA+ populations, such as EMRA or stem memory cells. An increase in the naive CD4+ Gini coefficient was observed by the end of treatment interruption, suggesting clonal expansion, and a return to baseline was observed by 3 years.

Sample treatment or condition, as interpreted from the label and publication: PENTA 11 planned treatment interruption arm or continuous ART arm. The participants were children from the United Kingdom between 2 and 15 years old who had been on ART with at least three drugs for 24 weeks or longer. Cryopreserved PBMCs with at least 5 million viable cells were required; a few candidate patients were excluded for low viable PBMC yield. Using a FACSAria III cell sorter, naive CD4+ CD45RA+ CD45RO- T cells were FACS-sorted out of thawed PBMCs. Sorted cells were fixed, and RNA was extracted using the RNeasy FFPE kit followed by the RNeasy Micro kit. V is shortened by 2 bases, J by 0 bases, and the region joining them spans 16 bases. CDR1 SGHDN and CDR2 FVKESK were looked up in the germline V gene. Counted from cysteine to phenylalanine, this CDR3 has 17 amino acids. The retained sequence is limited to the CDR3, 51 bases, with the frame set at the first base.

This TCR derives from a pool of human donors with HIV. The V and J genes are TRBV14 and TRBJ2-5, with no confident D gene call. The source was CD45RA+ CD4+ T cells from PBMCs, pooled from several time points, collected from a donor given antiretroviral therapy, either interrupted or continuous. Interpreted using the paper, the cell subset or site label stands for: naive CD4+ CD45RA+ CD45RO- T cells. The CDR3 loop reads CASSQLPFMGNQETQYF. The DNA is TGTGCCAGCAGCCAACTACCCTTTATGGGGAACCAAGAGACCCAGTACTTC.